These 3 T cell receptor beta chains came from one sample sequenced in a study of graft-versus-host responses after intestinal transplantation. Their antigens are not known. Libraries were prepared by immunoSEQ multiplex PCR; TCRdb keeps only in-frame clonotypes and omits some of them. This table holds around 100,000 clones, approximately 84% found once. The starting material was unstimulated CD4+ T cells sorted from spleen or lymph node cells, obtained before transplant. The receptors were gathered from a human donor who was the organ donor for an intestinal transplant.

This chain uses TRBV4-2 with TRBJ1-1, with 7 bases that match TRBD1. This CDR3 spans 14 amino acids. Germline loops: CDR1 LGHNA, CDR2 YNFKEQ. V trimming: 5 bases; J trimming: 5 bases; junction bases outside the gene matches: 8. The CDR3 DNA reads TGTGCCAGCAGCAAAGGGACAGTGGAAACTGAAGCTTTCTTT. This encodes CASSKGTVETEAFF.

The chain carries TRBV20-1 and TRBJ2-5; tentative D call: TRBD1 (5 bases). CDR3 length equals 11 residues. Looked up from germline, CDR1 is DFQATT and CDR2 is SNEGSKA (reference sequence). Trimming pared 7 bases from V and 0 bases from J, leaving 6 bases between. CDR3 in amino acids: CSGQYQETQYF. CDR3 sequence (DNA): TGCAGTGGACAGTACCAAGAGACCCAGTACTTC.

The table lists this clone with a count of one. The V gene is TRBV6-5, the J gene TRBJ1-2; 9 nucleotides agree with TRBD1. Germline CDR1 is MNHEY and CDR2 is SVGAGI. The trim removed 6 bases at V and 3 bases at J, leaving 2 bases unmatched. This CDR3 contains 13 residues. The CDR3: CASRQGAHYGYTF. CDR3 bases: TGTGCCAGCAGACAGGGGGCTCACTATGGCTACACCTTC.